A single sample is the source of the 15 T cell receptor beta chains below, sequenced in a study of T cells in women clearing cervical HPV infection. The protocol was immunoSEQ multiplex PCR, while the TCRdb copy is restricted to in-frame clones and leaves out a portion. Its table records about 33,000 clones. Sequenced sample: blood buffy coat. Every receptor here comes from a woman between 18 and 70 years old with a cervical HPV16 infection that either progressed to CIN3+ or cleared (not recorded which).

Comment on this clone: With the read ending 3 residues before the CDR3 end, the germline J gene is used to fill in that end. The V call is TRBV23-1, the J call TRBJ1-1; 10 nucleotides line up with TRBD1. TRBV23-1 is an open reading frame whose function is uncertain. The CDR3 is 14 amino acids. With 4 bases clipped from V and 3 bases from J, the junction kept 2 bases outside the gene matches. The CDR3 reads CASSPGTGDTEAFF. Incomplete CDR3 DNA: TGCGCCAGCAGTCCAGGGACAGGGGACACTGAA.

In the case of this clone: The read stops 3 residues short of the end of the CDR3; the missing end is completed from the germline J gene. The gene calls are TRBV23-1 and TRBJ1-1, with D unclear. TRBV23-1 is placed among ORFs of uncertain function. V shed 4 bases and J shed 2 bases, with 11 bases lying between them. The CDR3 covers 14 residues. Incomplete CDR3 DNA: TGCGCCAGCAGTCTGTCAAGCGATAACACTGAA. Translating it yields CASSLSSDNTE. The CDR3 in its entirety is CASSLSSDNTEAFF.

As regards this clone: Read data end 3 residues before the CDR3 end; the end is taken from the germline J gene. The chain has TRBV2 and TRBJ2-2; D is unresolved. V lost 7 bases to trimming and J lost 0 bases, with 18 bases between them. Germline V gene data show CDR1 as SNHLY and CDR2 as FYNNEI. The CDR3 has 17 residues. Partial CDR3 DNA: TGTGCCAGCACTACAAAGATCAGGATCGCGAACACCGGGGAG. It yields the protein CASTTKIRIANTGE. The whole CDR3 is CASTTKIRIANTGELFF.

As regards this clone: Coverage ceases 3 residues before the CDR3 finishes, and the germline J gene fills in the end. The chain recombines TRBV30 with TRBJ1-4; D uncertain. The germline CDR1 and CDR2 sequences are GTSNPN and SVGIG (reference sequence). Trimming removed 0 bases at V and 2 bases at J, with 10 bases between. The CDR3 loop spans 15 amino acids. Partial CDR3 DNA: TGTGCCTGGAGTGTACGGTGGGCGACTAATGAAAAA. As protein: CAWSVRWATNEK. The full CDR3 protein is CAWSVRWATNEKLFF.

Comment on this clone: Read coverage stops 3 residues before the CDR3 terminus; the germline J gene supplies the remainder. The V gene is TRBV19, the J gene TRBJ2-1, with TRBD1 identical over 9 bases. Germline V gives CDR1 LNHDA, CDR2 SQIVND (reference sequence). CDR3 length: 15 amino acids. V shed 8 bases and J 5 bases; nucleotides not matched to a gene: 10. The DNA read from the CDR3 is TGTGCCAGTTGGGACAGGGAGGACTGGAACAATGAG. Translating it yields CASWDREDWNNE. The whole CDR3 reads CASWDREDWNNEQFF.

A note on this clone: The read comes to an end 3 residues before the CDR3 does, leaving the germline J gene to fill in the end. This sequence joins TRBV7-2 and TRBJ2-2; D gene ambiguous. Trimming left V 4 bases short and J 4 bases short, with 10 bases between. Per germline, CDR1 SGHTA and CDR2 FQGNSA. The CDR3 consists of 14 residues. The CDR3: CASSSEVSTGELFF. The part of the CDR3 DNA that was read is TGTGCCAGCAGCTCCGAGGTCAGCACCGGGGAG.

On this clone: The DNA ends 3 residues before the CDR3 does, and the rest of the CDR3 is filled in from the germline J gene. V usage is TRBV5-1 and J usage is TRBJ2-7; 7 bases are a match to TRBD2. V lost 4 bases to trimming and J lost 2 bases; unmatched junction nucleotides: 12. Germline assignment: CDR1 SGHRS and CDR2 YFSETQ. The CDR3 runs to 16 residues. The part of the CDR3 DNA that was read is TGCGCCAGCAGCGGACTAGGGACGGCGACGACCTACGAG. Protein product: CASSGLGTATTYE. The CDR3 in full is CASSGLGTATTYEQYF.

On this clone itself: The read terminates 3 residues before the CDR3 end, so the remaining end is supplied by the germline J gene. The chain joins TRBV11-2 to TRBJ2-1; the D gene is possibly TRBD2 (5 bases). Trimming shortened V by 6 bases and J by 1 base, and 13 bases separated the two germline ends. The germline V gene encodes CDR1 SGHAT and CDR2 FQNNGV. This CDR3 comprises 15 residues. The CDR3 reads CASRAGQKSYNEQFF. The part of the CDR3 DNA that was read is TGTGCCAGCAGGGCGGGCCAAAAGTCCTACAATGAG.

Of note for this clone: Read sequence stops 3 residues before the CDR3 end, and the germline J gene provides the missing end. The V gene is TRBV2, the J gene TRBJ2-3, with 8 bases aligning to TRBD2. This CDR3 is built from 14 residues. Germline V gives CDR1 SNHLY, CDR2 FYNNEI. V dropped 5 bases and J dropped 4; count of bases not matched to a gene: 5. The part of the CDR3 DNA that was read is TGTGCCAGCAGTAGGAGCGGGGGCTCAGATACG. Translation: CASSRSGGSDT. In full, the CDR3 is CASSRSGGSDTQYF.

About this clone: From the germline J gene comes the end of the CDR3, since the read stops 3 residues before it. J is TRBJ2-5 and V is TRBV5-1; TRBD2 might be the D (6 bases). CDR1 SGHRS and CDR2 YFSETQ come from the germline V gene. The CDR3 sequence is 15 residues long. V lost 2 bases, J lost 2 bases, and 13 bases lay in between. CDR3 residues: CASSFGGSPQETQYF. The CDR3 DNA, read in part, is TGCGCCAGCAGCTTTGGAGGGTCCCCTCAAGAGACC.

As for this clone: The read stops 3 residues short of the end of the CDR3; the missing end is completed from the germline J gene. The V gene is TRBV6-2 or TRBV6-3, the J gene TRBJ2-1; 8 bases agree with TRBD1. V lost 4 bases to trimming and J lost 4 bases; unmatched junction nucleotides: 6. Germline CDR1 is MNHEY and CDR2 is SVGEGT. The CDR3 sequence is 15 residues long. The CDR3 loop is CASSSAGGAYNEQFF. The covered CDR3 bases are TGTGCCAGCAGTTCAGCAGGGGGCGCTTACAATGAG.

Details on this clone: Distinct nucleotide sequences in the sample also encode this CDR3. The CDR3 bases that were read are TGTGCCAGCAGCTATGGACTAGCGGGATCTAGCGAG. Residues: CASSYGLAGSSE. The complete CDR3 protein is CASSYGLAGSSEQYF. The chain recombines TRBV5-4 with TRBJ2-7; 12 bases map to TRBD2. The read ends 3 residues before the CDR3 terminus; that terminus is restored from the germline J gene. V lost 3 bases, J lost 6 bases, and 7 bases stayed unmatched. The CDR3 extends over 15 amino acids. Germline-derived CDR1 and CDR2 are SGHNT and YYREEE (reference sequence).

This clone is labeled medium-sized based on frequency. The CDR3 end is not reached by the read, which stops 3 residues before it; the germline J gene fills it in. The gene calls are TRBV29-1 and TRBJ2-5; 9 bases map to TRBD1. The trim removed 2 bases at V and 5 bases at J, leaving 12 bases unmatched. The CDR3 totals 16 residues. The germline gives CDR1 SQVTM, CDR2 ANQGSEA. The part of the CDR3 DNA that was read is TGCAGCGTTGAATACTACCGGGACAGGGTGGAGGAGACC. This encodes CSVEYYRDRVEET. The entire CDR3 reads CSVEYYRDRVEETQYF.

Details on this clone: The sequence runs out 3 residues before the end of the CDR3; the remainder is reconstructed from the germline J gene. This chain connects TRBV7-8 to TRBJ1-4, with TRBD1 matching 10 bases. V gave up 3 bases and J gave up 4 bases; unmatched junction bases: 5. CDR3 length: 16 residues. From germline, CDR1 is SGHVS and CDR2 FQNEAQ. Incomplete CDR3 DNA: TGTGCCAGCAGCTTTTCCGGGACAGGGGATAATGAAAAA. It encodes CASSFSGTGDNEK. The CDR3 in full is CASSFSGTGDNEKLFF. The whole variable domain, remainder taken from reference TRBV7-8 and TRBJ1-4, is GAGVSQSPRYKVAKRGQDVALRCDPISGHVSLFWYQQALGQGPEFLTYFQNEAQLDKSGLPSDRFFAERPEGSVSTLKIQRTQQEDSAVYLCASSFSGTGDNEKLFFGSGTQLSVL.

With respect to this clone: The observed sequence ends 3 residues before the CDR3 terminus, with the missing tail filled in from the germline J gene. The genes are TRBV7-9 and TRBJ1-2; 8 nucleotides align to TRBD1. Germline loops: CDR1 SEHNR, CDR2 FQNEAQ (reference sequence). The V segment lost 5 bases and the J segment 5 bases; nucleotides outside the gene matches: 7. The CDR3 has 14 amino acids. The covered CDR3 bases are TGTGCCAGCAGCGTCGGGACAGGATCGTATGGC. This translates into CASSVGTGSYG. The entire CDR3 protein is CASSVGTGSYGYTF.